Described below is a single T cell receptor (beta chain) sequence and its context. This sample is part of a study of blood T cell repertoires in COVID-19. Seattle enrolled patients during active infection and tracked them longitudinally. Germline CDR1 is SGHRS and CDR2 is YFSETQ. J gave up 8 bases and V 5 bases, and 14 bases lay outside the gene matches. The CDR3 extends over 15 amino acids. In the authors' workflow: Nucleated cell number was recorded as an estimate derived from reference gene primer amplification. Sequencing was performed with immunoSEQ multiplex PCR; in TCRdb, only in-frame clones are kept and a portion is missing. That table furnishes V, J and clone size, whereas the DNA furnished D and trimming. The sample yields 75,000 to 95,000 clones, around 67% seen once.

The specimen was peripheral blood. The chain has TRBV5-1 and TRBJ2-5; 8 bases fit TRBD1. The receptor's source is a man in his 70s with COVID-19, enrolled during active disease. The CDR3 DNA follows: TGCGCCAGCAGAAAAATGACAGGGGATCTTATAACCCAGTACTTC. The encoded protein is CASRKMTGDLITQYF.